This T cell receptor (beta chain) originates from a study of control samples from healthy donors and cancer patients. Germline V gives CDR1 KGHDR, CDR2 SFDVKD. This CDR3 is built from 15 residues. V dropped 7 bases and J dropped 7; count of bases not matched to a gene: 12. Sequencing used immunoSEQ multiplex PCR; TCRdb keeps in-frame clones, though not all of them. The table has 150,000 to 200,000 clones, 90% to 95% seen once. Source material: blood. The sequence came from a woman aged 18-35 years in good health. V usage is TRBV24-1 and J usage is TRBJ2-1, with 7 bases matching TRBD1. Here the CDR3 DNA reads TGTGCCACCAGCTCCCGGGACAGTCCCCAAAATGAGCAGTTCTTC. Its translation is CATSSRDSPQNEQFF.